This T cell receptor (beta chain) was identified during a study of shared clonotypes between healthy human individuals. Concerning this clone: Its antigen remains unidentified.

Study-wide results and caveats: Sharing across four donors was highest in naive CD4 (approximately 5%) and lowest in memory CD8 (approximately 0.4%). What limited the represented genetic and exposure-history diversity was the small number of donors.

The repertoire was sequenced with immunoSEQ multiplex PCR; TCRdb's copy has only in-frame clones and lacks some. Found here are hundreds of thousands of clones, roughly 96% of them singletons; the top ten hold 0.11%. Naive CD8 isolation took CD45RO-negative cells positively selected for CCR7 and excluded terminally differentiated effector memory CD45RA+ cells. Specimen: naive CD8+ T cells sorted from blood. The TCR was taken from a woman aged 25-40 years in good health.

CDR3: CASSMGQGNQPQHF. CDR3 DNA: TGTGCCAGTAGTATGGGACAGGGCAATCAGCCCCAGCATTTT. The chain uses TRBV19 and TRBJ1-5; 8 nucleotides line up with TRBD1. The CDR3 sequence is 14 residues long. Germline CDR1 is LNHDA and CDR2 is SQIVND (reference sequence). With V trimmed by 3 bases and J by 2 bases, 0 bases remained unmatched.